A single sample is the source of the 9 T cell receptor beta chains below, sequenced in a study of blood T cell repertoires in COVID-19 (dated by TCRdb to 2020 to 2021). Preparation of the library involved the immunoSEQ multiplex PCR assay. The immuneACCESS repertoire file appears here via TCRdb, limited to in-frame rearrangements. These files lack a portion of the clones; in checked studies, under half of the deficit traces to unresolved V genes, and the cause of the others is not known. In all, the sample holds roughly 68,000 clones, and more than 75% of those were seen once. Of the sample, 6.6% falls within the top ten clones. Sequenced input: peripheral blood. These receptors originate from a man aged 45-60 years with active COVID-19.

CDR3 in DNA: TGTGCCAGCAGTTACCGGTTGGGTTACCGAGGGACCGGGGAGCTGTTTTTT. Its translation is CASSYRLGYRGTGELFF. The J gene is TRBJ2-2, the V gene TRBV6-2 or TRBV6-3, with D maybe TRBD2 (5 bases). This CDR3 has 17 amino acids. Per germline, CDR1 MNHEY and CDR2 SVGEGT. Trimming pared 2 bases from V and 5 bases from J, leaving 18 bases between.

The J gene is TRBJ2-7, the V gene TRBV15; 8 positions match TRBD1. Germline lookup yields CDR1 LNHNV and CDR2 YYDKDF (reference sequence). The CDR3 extends over 14 amino acids. Unmatched junction bases numbered 7, after V lost 4 bases and J lost 5 bases. CDR3 protein: CATSKSGTGDEQYF. The CDR3 DNA reads TGTGCCACCAGCAAGTCCGGGACAGGAGACGAGCAGTACTTC.

The V and J genes are TRBV6-2 or TRBV6-3 and TRBJ2-7; 11 positions match TRBD2. The CDR3 covers 14 residues. In germline, CDR1 is MNHEY, CDR2 SVGEGT. The V and J ends lost 6 bases and 3 bases, in that order; junction bases with no gene match: 4. CDR3 in DNA: TGTGCCAGCAGGTACGGACTAGCGGGCTACGAGCAGTACTTC. The encoded protein is CASRYGLAGYEQYF.

The V and J genes are TRBV9 and TRBJ2-1; tentative D call: TRBD2 (5 bases). Germline values: CDR1 SGDLS, CDR2 YYNGEE. This CDR3 has 15 amino acids. The V and J ends lost 4 bases and 9 bases respectively, with 20 bases between them. CDR3 protein: CASSPNDLAIGEQFF. In DNA form, the CDR3 reads TGTGCCAGCAGCCCCAACGATTTAGCGATCGGTGAGCAGTTCTTC.

V gene TRBV4-1 combines with J gene TRBJ2-2; the match to TRBD2 covers 14 bases. Germline trimming cut 4 bases from V and 5 bases from J; bases unmatched to any gene: 9. Looked up from germline, CDR1 is MGHRA and CDR2 is YSYEKL. The CDR3 covers 18 residues. The CDR3 spells CASSLPGTSGSITGELFF. The CDR3 region has the DNA TGCGCCAGCAGCCTTCCCGGGACTAGCGGGAGTATTACCGGGGAGCTGTTTTTT.

The CDR3 region has the DNA TGTGCCAGCAGCTTAGTGGGCGGGAGTGTAAGAGAGCAGTACTTC. Protein: CASSLVGGSVREQYF. The rearrangement uses TRBV7-6 and TRBJ2-7; 7 nucleotides line up with TRBD2. V lost 1 base to trimming and J lost 7 bases; unmatched junction nucleotides: 10. From germline, CDR1 is SGHVS and CDR2 FNYEAQ. The CDR3 is 15 amino acids.

The V gene is TRBV19, the J gene TRBJ1-1; D is possibly TRBD1 (6 bases). This CDR3 has 13 amino acids. Germline CDR1 reads LNHDA; CDR2 reads SQIVND (reference sequence). V was cut by 3 bases and J by 7 bases, with 12 bases left in between. CDR3 bases: TGTGCCAGTAGTATTAACCCGGACAGTGAAGCTTTCTTT. This gives the protein CASSINPDSEAFF. The variable domain in full, completed from reference TRBV19 and TRBJ1-1, reads DGGITQSPKYLFRKEGQNVTLSCEQNLNHDAMYWYRQDPGQGLRLIYYSQIVNDFQKGDIAEGYSVSREKKESFPLTVTSAQKNPTAFYLCASSINPDSEAFFGQGTRLTVV.

The chain has TRBV6-6 and TRBJ1-1; 7 nucleotides align to TRBD1. The germline CDR1 and CDR2 sequences are MNHNY and SVGAGI (reference sequence). This CDR3 comprises 12 residues. The ends lost 6 bases at V and 5 bases at J; junction bases unmatched: 3. CDR3 sequence reads: CASSRTGTEAFF. The CDR3 DNA reads TGTGCCAGCAGCCGGACAGGTACTGAAGCTTTCTTT.

With regard to this clone: At one boundary the junction diverges from the germline segment, which might be a read error. V is TRBV12-3 or TRBV12-4 and J is TRBJ1-1, with D possibly TRBD1 on 5 matching bases. The CDR3 extends over 11 amino acids. CDR3 sequence: CASSLEWGRSF. The CDR3 DNA reads TGTGCCAGCAGTTTAGAATGGGGCCGATCTTTT.